This TCR beta chain was identified during a study of cytomegalovirus exposure and HLA in healthy donors. Background on the study: It was reported in a later analysis that the 120 validation repertoires used the same platform as the 550 to 800 first-cohort repertoires.

Overall study results and limits: According to a subsequent analysis, TCR clusters identified in the first cohort showed a tendency to co-occur across the roughly 110 validation repertoires. Altogether, around 160 TCR beta chains were recorded as cytomegalovirus-associated. Cytomegalovirus status was reportedly diagnosed by the classifier with high specificity and sensitivity.

To note about this clone: Its antigen is not known.

CDR1 and CDR2 (germline): LNHDA, SQIVND (reference sequence). V lost 6 bases, J lost 1 base, and 12 bases lay in between. This CDR3 spans 14 amino acids. Data came from immunoSEQ multiplex PCR; TCRdb stores just in-frame clones and leaves some out. Of some 150,000 clones in the sample, about 91% were seen once. This clonotype was sampled from a woman aged 18-29 years in good health and CMV-seropositive. The material sequenced was PBMCs. This rearrangement joins TRBV19 to TRBJ1-2; D is uncertain. The CDR3 loop is CASSSQRDNYGYTF. Written as DNA, the CDR3 is TGTGCCAGTAGCAGCCAGCGGGATAACTATGGCTACACCTTC.